This entry features one T cell receptor (beta chain) sequence. Its antigen remains unknown. Time point here: persistent/refractory GD, antithyroid drugs over 5 years with positive TRAb. Making the TCR library involved RNA that had been extracted from PBMCs. With 5 bases removed from V and 9 bases from J, the gap between germline ends came to 16 bases. CDR3 size: 12 residues. Per germline, CDR1 SQVTM and CDR2 ANQGSEA. This sample is drawn from a study of regulatory T cells in long-lasting Graves disease. Through Arm-PCR of CDR3 regions and iRepertoire HTBI primers, TCR beta libraries were built. TCRdb redid the calling of the multiplex PCR reads with MiXCR, one entry per CDR3 protein. Here the sample spans approximately 400,000 distinct CDR3 sequences, less than 25% being singletons. Notes on the study in general: Whereas around 970 public clonotypes were shared by new patients, persistent patients shared more, at a few thousand.

This receptor was obtained from a female donor with Graves disease. The V call is TRBV29-1, the J call TRBJ1-1, with D possibly being TRBD1 (5 bases). The source was peripheral blood mononuclear cells (PBMCs), collected when the disease was refractory, from a patient treated with antithyroid drugs. The CDR3 nucleotides read TGCAGCGTTTTCCGCCTACGGGGACAAGCTTTCTTT. Protein: CSVFRLRGQAFF.